The rows below give T cell receptor beta chains drawn from one sample of a study of blood T cell repertoires in COVID-19. Clones were read by immunoSEQ multiplex PCR, and TCRdb kept only the in-frame ones, dropping some. The sample lists 400,000 to 550,000 clones, 87% seen once, with approximately 2% in the top ten. Input material: PBMCs or T cells enriched from blood (not recorded which). These receptor sequences come from a woman between 18 and 29 years old with acute COVID-19. CDR3s include the opening cysteine and the closing phenylalanine or tryptophan. A D gene is named only where the DNA matches it firmly. Size is omitted from some rows. Given values are once, few, many or a class for expanded clones.

len: 13
j_gene: TRBJ2-7
v_gene: TRBV5-1
abundance: -
d_gene: -
CDR3nt: TGCGCCAGCAGCTTGGAGGGGGAGTTGGAGCAGTACTTC
CDR3aa: CASSLEGELEQYF

len: 15
j_gene: TRBJ2-6
v_gene: TRBV7-9
abundance: -
d_gene: TRBD1
CDR3nt: TGTGCCAGCAGCCCGACAGGGGCGGGGGCCAACGTCCTGACTTTC
CDR3aa: CASSPTGAGANVLTF

len: 13
j_gene: TRBJ2-5
v_gene: TRBV12-3/TRBV12-4
abundance: -
d_gene: TRBD2
CDR3nt: TGTGCCAGCAGACTAGCGGTGGAAGAGACCCAGTACTTC
CDR3aa: CASRLAVEETQYF

len: 10
j_gene: TRBJ1-1
v_gene: TRBV29-1
abundance: few
d_gene: -
CDR3nt: TGCAGCGCCATTAGCACTGAAGCTTTCTTT
CDR3aa: CSAISTEAFF

len: 13
j_gene: TRBJ1-1
v_gene: TRBV5-6
abundance: -
d_gene: -
CDR3nt: TGTGCCAGCAGCTTGAGGTTCGGGGGGTCAGCTTTCTTT
CDR3aa: CASSLRFGGSAFF

len: 13
j_gene: TRBJ2-5
v_gene: TRBV6-5
abundance: -
d_gene: -
CDR3nt: TGTGCCAGCAGGCGGACAGTTCAAGAGACCCAGTACTTC
CDR3aa: CASRRTVQETQYF

len: 13
j_gene: TRBJ2-5
v_gene: TRBV27
abundance: -
d_gene: -
CDR3nt: TGTGCCAGCAGTTACGGGAGAAGAGAGACCCAGTACTTC
CDR3aa: CASSYGRRETQYF

len: 17
j_gene: TRBJ1-1
v_gene: TRBV3-1/TRBV3-2
abundance: -
d_gene: -
CDR3nt: TGTGCCAGCAGCCCTGGCGGCAATGCCTGGGTTGACCCTGAAGCTTTCTTT
CDR3aa: CASSPGGNAWVDPEAFF

len: 16
j_gene: TRBJ2-5
v_gene: TRBV5-1
abundance: -
d_gene: TRBD2
CDR3nt: TGCGCCAGCAGCTTGGCGGGGGGGCCTAGTCGAGAGACCCAGTACTTC
CDR3aa: CASSLAGGPSRETQYF

len: 16
j_gene: TRBJ2-2
v_gene: TRBV5-1
abundance: -
d_gene: -
CDR3nt: TGCGCCAGCAGCGGGACGGACAGTGCGAACACCGGGGAGCTGTTTTTT
CDR3aa: CASSGTDSANTGELFF

len: 14
j_gene: TRBJ2-7
v_gene: TRBV5-1
abundance: -
d_gene: -
CDR3nt: TGCGCCAGCAGCTTGGAAGCGCGACCCTACGAGCAGTACTTC
CDR3aa: CASSLEARPYEQYF

len: 13
j_gene: TRBJ1-2
v_gene: TRBV7-9
abundance: few
d_gene: -
CDR3nt: TGTGCCAGCAGCTTAGGGGGGGACTATGGCTACACCTTC
CDR3aa: CASSLGGDYGYTF

len: 15
j_gene: TRBJ2-7
v_gene: TRBV7-2
abundance: -
d_gene: TRBD2
CDR3nt: TGTGCCAGCAGCTTCGAATTAGCGGGGAACTACGAGCAGTACTTC
CDR3aa: CASSFELAGNYEQYF

len: 16
j_gene: TRBJ2-3
v_gene: TRBV27
abundance: few
d_gene: TRBD2
CDR3nt: TGTGCCAGCAGTTCGAGGACTAGCGGGGTTACAGATACGCAGTATTTT
CDR3aa: CASSSRTSGVTDTQYF

len: 13
j_gene: TRBJ2-1
v_gene: TRBV11-2
abundance: -
d_gene: -
CDR3nt: TGTGCCAGCAGCCCCGAGGCAGGGCATGAGCAGTTCTTC
CDR3aa: CASSPEAGHEQFF

len: 15
j_gene: TRBJ1-5
v_gene: TRBV18
abundance: -
d_gene: TRBD1
CDR3nt: TGTGCCAGCTCACCACCGCCAGGGGGCTATCAGCCCCAGCATTTT
CDR3aa: CASSPPPGGYQPQHF

len: 17
j_gene: TRBJ1-5
v_gene: TRBV5-8
abundance: -
d_gene: TRBD1
CDR3nt: TGTGCCAGCACCTACGAGGGTCTAGGGGGCGTAAGTCAGCCCCAGCATTTT
CDR3aa: CASTYEGLGGVSQPQHF

len: 14
j_gene: TRBJ1-5
v_gene: TRBV7-9
abundance: -
d_gene: -
CDR3nt: TGTGCCAGCAGCCCGGACAGAACTAATCAGCCCCAGCATTTT
CDR3aa: CASSPDRTNQPQHF

len: 14
j_gene: TRBJ1-1
v_gene: TRBV6-1
abundance: -
d_gene: TRBD1
CDR3nt: TGTGCCAGCAGTGATCGAGACAGGGCCCCTGAAGCTTTCTTT
CDR3aa: CASSDRDRAPEAFF

len: 15
j_gene: TRBJ1-5
v_gene: TRBV19
abundance: -
d_gene: TRBD1
CDR3nt: TGTGCCAGTAGTATAATCGACAGGGACCATCAGCCCCAGCATTTT
CDR3aa: CASSIIDRDHQPQHF

len: 16
j_gene: TRBJ1-3
v_gene: TRBV7-2
abundance: -
d_gene: -
CDR3nt: TGTGCCAGCAGCCAATATAAAACAGCCTCTGGAAACACCATATATTTT
CDR3aa: CASSQYKTASGNTIYF

len: 13
j_gene: TRBJ1-1
v_gene: TRBV18
abundance: -
d_gene: TRBD1
CDR3nt: TGTGCCAGCTCAGGGACAGGGCGGACTGAAGCTTTCTTT
CDR3aa: CASSGTGRTEAFF

len: 16
j_gene: TRBJ2-5
v_gene: TRBV5-1
abundance: few
d_gene: TRBD2
CDR3nt: TGCGCCAGCAACTCCTTGATAGCGGGGGAGGTAGAGACCCAGTACTTC
CDR3aa: CASNSLIAGEVETQYF

len: 16
j_gene: TRBJ2-6
v_gene: TRBV27
abundance: -
d_gene: -
CDR3nt: TGTGCCAGCAGTCCAAAAACAACATCTGGGGCCAACGTCCTGACTTTC
CDR3aa: CASSPKTTSGANVLTF

len: 13
j_gene: TRBJ1-2
v_gene: TRBV27
abundance: once
d_gene: -
CDR3nt: TGTGCCAGCAGCCCCCCGGGCAGGGGTGGCTACACCTTC
CDR3aa: CASSPPGRGGYTF

len: 15
j_gene: TRBJ1-6
v_gene: TRBV5-4
abundance: -
d_gene: TRBD1
CDR3nt: TGTGCCAGCAACAGGAGGGACAGGGTTAATTCACCCCTCCACTTT
CDR3aa: CASNRRDRVNSPLHF

len: 12
j_gene: TRBJ1-2
v_gene: TRBV29-1
abundance: once
d_gene: TRBD1
CDR3nt: TGCAGCGTTGAACAGGGGGCTGGAGGCTACACCTTC
CDR3aa: CSVEQGAGGYTF

len: 15
j_gene: TRBJ2-7
v_gene: TRBV28
abundance: -
d_gene: TRBD1
CDR3nt: TGTGCCACCCAGTTAAGGGACAGAAGCTCCTACGAGCAGTACTTC
CDR3aa: CATQLRDRSSYEQYF

len: 14
j_gene: TRBJ1-2
v_gene: TRBV28
abundance: -
d_gene: TRBD1
CDR3nt: TGTGCCAGCAGCCGTACAGGGGTCGTCTATGGCTACACCTTC
CDR3aa: CASSRTGVVYGYTF

len: 14
j_gene: TRBJ1-2
v_gene: TRBV7-9
abundance: -
d_gene: TRBD1
CDR3nt: TGTGCCAGCAGCTTAGCGCTGACAGGGGTCGGCTACACCTTC
CDR3aa: CASSLALTGVGYTF

len: 20
j_gene: TRBJ2-3
v_gene: TRBV27
abundance: -
d_gene: TRBD2
CDR3nt: TGTGCCAGCAGTCCTTGGGTGGGGACTAGCGGGAGTGGTGGATCAGATACGCAGTATTTT
CDR3aa: CASSPWVGTSGSGGSDTQYF

len: 14
j_gene: TRBJ2-7
v_gene: TRBV29-1
abundance: -
d_gene: TRBD2
CDR3nt: TGCAGCGTTTCCTCTAGCGGGAGTATCCCCGAGCAGTACTTC
CDR3aa: CSVSSSGSIPEQYF

len: 17
j_gene: TRBJ2-1
v_gene: TRBV3-1/TRBV3-2
abundance: -
d_gene: TRBD1
CDR3nt: TGTGCCAGCAGCCGTGGGGTAGGGACAGGGGTCGAAGGTGAGCAGTTCTTC
CDR3aa: CASSRGVGTGVEGEQFF

len: 15
j_gene: TRBJ2-7
v_gene: TRBV25-1
abundance: -
d_gene: -
CDR3nt: TGTGCCAGCAGTGAAGCAGGGGCCCTCTCCTACGAGCAGTACTTC
CDR3aa: CASSEAGALSYEQYF

len: 13
j_gene: TRBJ2-7
v_gene: TRBV5-4
abundance: -
d_gene: -
CDR3nt: TGTGCCAGCTCCGGAAATCTAGTCTCCGAGCAGTACTTC
CDR3aa: CASSGNLVSEQYF

len: 16
j_gene: TRBJ1-4
v_gene: TRBV9
abundance: once
d_gene: -
CDR3nt: TGTGCCAGCAGCGTAAATTCTTTTCGGGGAACAGAAAAACTGTTTTTT
CDR3aa: CASSVNSFRGTEKLFF

len: 13
j_gene: TRBJ1-1
v_gene: TRBV19
abundance: -
d_gene: -
CDR3nt: TGTGCCAGTAGTAGCACGGAGGACACTGAAGCTTTCTTT
CDR3aa: CASSSTEDTEAFF

len: 15
j_gene: TRBJ2-1
v_gene: TRBV2
abundance: -
d_gene: -
CDR3nt: TGTGCCAGCAGTTTCAGAGCGAGCTCTCGGGGTGAGCAGTTCTTC
CDR3aa: CASSFRASSRGEQFF

len: 17
j_gene: TRBJ1-2
v_gene: TRBV13
abundance: -
d_gene: -
CDR3nt: TGTGCCAGCAGCTTAGGGGGAGAAGACATAGCTAACTATGGCTACACCTTC
CDR3aa: CASSLGGEDIANYGYTF

len: 16
j_gene: TRBJ1-3
v_gene: TRBV19
abundance: -
d_gene: TRBD1
CDR3nt: TGTGCCAGTAGTACAGACAGGGTACACTCTGGAAACACCATATATTTT
CDR3aa: CASSTDRVHSGNTIYF

len: 14
j_gene: TRBJ2-1
v_gene: TRBV6-5
abundance: -
d_gene: TRBD1
CDR3nt: TGTGCCATCCAAGACAGGGGGCTTAGTAATGAGCAGTTCTTC
CDR3aa: CAIQDRGLSNEQFF

len: 15
j_gene: TRBJ2-1
v_gene: TRBV7-9
abundance: -
d_gene: TRBD1
CDR3nt: TGTGCCAGCAGCCGGACAGGCCTTCGAGACAATGAGCAGTTCTTC
CDR3aa: CASSRTGLRDNEQFF

len: 16
j_gene: TRBJ2-5
v_gene: TRBV5-4
abundance: -
d_gene: -
CDR3nt: TGTGCCAGCAGCTTGGCCCTCGGTAGCGGCCAAGAGACCCAGTACTTC
CDR3aa: CASSLALGSGQETQYF

len: 13
j_gene: TRBJ2-3
v_gene: TRBV12-3/TRBV12-4
abundance: -
d_gene: -
CDR3nt: TGTGCCAGCGATTCCGTTTGGGGGCCTACGCAGTATTTT
CDR3aa: CASDSVWGPTQYF

len: 16
j_gene: TRBJ2-5
v_gene: TRBV5-6
abundance: -
d_gene: -
CDR3nt: TGTGCCAGCAGCGGGAGGTTGGGGAATATACAAGAGACCCAGTACTTC
CDR3aa: CASSGRLGNIQETQYF

len: 15
j_gene: TRBJ1-6
v_gene: TRBV28
abundance: -
d_gene: TRBD1
CDR3nt: TGTGCCAGCTCCCCCGGTGCGACAGGGAAATCACCCCTCCACTTT
CDR3aa: CASSPGATGKSPLHF

len: 13
j_gene: TRBJ2-5
v_gene: TRBV6-5
abundance: -
d_gene: -
CDR3nt: TGTGCCACCTCCGAGGGACTCCAAGAGACCCAGTACTTC
CDR3aa: CATSEGLQETQYF

len: 18
j_gene: TRBJ1-4
v_gene: TRBV4-1
abundance: -
d_gene: -
CDR3nt: TGCGCCAGCAGCCAGAAAGGGAATACAGGGTCGGCAAATGAAAAACTGTTTTTT
CDR3aa: CASSQKGNTGSANEKLFF

len: 13
j_gene: TRBJ1-2
v_gene: TRBV7-9
abundance: -
d_gene: -
CDR3nt: TGTGCCAGCAGCCGAGAACAGGGAGATGGCTACACCTTC
CDR3aa: CASSREQGDGYTF

len: 15
j_gene: TRBJ2-7
v_gene: TRBV5-1
abundance: -
d_gene: -
CDR3nt: TGCGCCAGCAGCCCAATTAACAGGGATCGGGCCGAGCAGTACTTC
CDR3aa: CASSPINRDRAEQYF

len: 17
j_gene: TRBJ1-1
v_gene: TRBV18
abundance: once
d_gene: -
CDR3nt: TGTGCCAGCTCCAACCGGGGAGTCTTGGCCATGAACACTGAAGCTTTCTTT
CDR3aa: CASSNRGVLAMNTEAFF

len: 12
j_gene: TRBJ2-7
v_gene: TRBV5-4
abundance: -
d_gene: TRBD1
CDR3nt: TGTGCCAGCAGCTCCGACAGGGATCAGCAGTACTTC
CDR3aa: CASSSDRDQQYF

len: 11
j_gene: TRBJ2-5
v_gene: TRBV29-1
abundance: -
d_gene: -
CDR3nt: TGCAGCGTTGTCCCGCAAGAGACCCAGTACTTC
CDR3aa: CSVVPQETQYF